A single TCR beta chain is shown here with its context. Which antigen it targets is not known. No quality values exist for individual bases; no much larger clone is one base distant. TCRbeta CDR3 regions were amplified from genomic DNA using the immunoSEQ Assay, a bias-controlled multiplex PCR. The study's own analysis went as follows. The number of nucleated cells in each sample was estimated from the amplification of reference gene primers within the assay. To quantify the absolute abundance of each unique TCRbeta CDR3 rearrangement, sequence reads were collapsed and filtered. Productive Simpson clonality was computed per sample as the square root of Simpson's diversity index over productive rearrangements. TCRdb took this table from immuneACCESS and kept in-frame rearrangements with V and J called. Such tables lack part of the clones; where checked against another copy, unresolved V genes explain under half of the gap, and the rest is unexplained. V, J and clone size reflect that table, while D and trimming were determined from the DNA. Here the sample has just under 150,000 clones; about four fifths occur a single time. Roughly 4.8% of the sample goes to the ten largest clones.

The data stem from a study of blood T cell repertoires in COVID-19 (dated by TCRdb to the early 2020s). Regarding the complete study: The collaborator samples originated in the United States, Italy and Spain and spanned the acute and convalescent phases of COVID-19. A de-identified subject ID, COVID-19 status, age in years and sex were almost always included in the sample metadata. The prospective study material was composed of cDNA or gDNA derived from T cells, B-cell-depleted T cells, or PBMCs. The repertoires were released in a freely available public database intended as a resource for research on the immune response to SARS-CoV-2. The samples were drawn from two sources: the first 160 participants of the ongoing ImmuneRACE study, and 1,000 to 1,500 subjects contributed by 6 global collaborators. Where available, HLA class I and class II types were taken from metadata supplied by the sample provider and were not determined by assay-based typing. Subjects who had been exposed to COVID-19, were actively infected with it, or had recovered from it provided the deeply sampled blood TCRbeta repertoires that made up the dataset.

The collaborating institutions used their own protocols to collect whole blood in K2EDTA tubes. Collaborator samples were shipped for TCRbeta analysis as frozen whole blood, isolated PBMCs, or DNA extracted from either sample type. Including cysteine and phenylalanine, the CDR3 has 15 amino acids. Solely the CDR3 DNA is kept, with 45 bases framed from the first base. After removal of 4 bases from V and 3 bases from J, the junction retains 4 bases not matched to a gene. CDR1 and CDR2, per the germline V gene, are SGHRS and YFSETQ. Broader findings and caveats from the paper: How much clinical and demographic metadata was included differed by source and by participant, and the metadata was provided uncurated.

The sample consisted of peripheral blood. This receptor was obtained from a human donor in a cohort sampled during active COVID-19. The chain uses TRBV5-1 and TRBJ2-2; 9 junctional bases match TRBD1. The CDR3 region has the sequence CASSPDRGDTGELFF. The nucleotide sequence is given as TGCGCCAGCAGCCCGGACAGGGGCGACACCGGGGAGCTGTTTTTT.